This record covers a single T cell receptor (beta chain). Its antigen is unknown. Despite likely unrecorded immune exposures, the donors were nominally healthy at the time of sampling. This specimen comes from a study of cytomegalovirus exposure and HLA in healthy donors. Background on the study: There were roughly 120 million unique TCR beta sequences, drawn from approximately 180 million T cells, in an earlier analysis. Whole-study results and caveats: Productive status was seen about 90% or about 30% of the time for most TCR beta V segments in an earlier analysis. High specificity and sensitivity for cytomegalovirus status were reported for the classifier.

The CDR3 totals 15 residues. V was clipped by 6 bases and J by 3 bases; unmatched bases: 8. Per germline, CDR1 SNHLY and CDR2 FYNNEI. PCR amplification relied on 60 Vbeta primers (plus 13 Jbeta primers). Sequencing used immunoSEQ multiplex PCR; TCRdb keeps in-frame clones, though not all of them. The sample holds about 150,000 clones, approximately 80% seen once. The sequencing sample was made of PBMCs. The V gene is TRBV2, the J gene TRBJ1-3; 7 nucleotides agree with TRBD1. The TCR sequence derives from a woman between 35 and 50 years old in good health and CMV-seropositive. The CDR3 is CASRPWDRGGNTIYF. Written as DNA, the CDR3 is TGTGCCAGCAGACCTTGGGACAGAGGTGGAAACACCATATATTTT.